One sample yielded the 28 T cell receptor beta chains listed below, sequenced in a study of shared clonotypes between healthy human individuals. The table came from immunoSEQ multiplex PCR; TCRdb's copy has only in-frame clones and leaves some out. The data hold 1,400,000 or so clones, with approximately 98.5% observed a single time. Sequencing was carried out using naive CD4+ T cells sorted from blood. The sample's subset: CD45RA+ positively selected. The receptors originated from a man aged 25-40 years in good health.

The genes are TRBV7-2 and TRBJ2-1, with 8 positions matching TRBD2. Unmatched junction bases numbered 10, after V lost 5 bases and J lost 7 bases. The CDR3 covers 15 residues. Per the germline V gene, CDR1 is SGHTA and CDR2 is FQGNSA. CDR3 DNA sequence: TGTGCCAGCAGCATTCGGGCGGGAGGAGGTAATGAGCAGTTCTTC. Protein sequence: CASSIRAGGGNEQFF.

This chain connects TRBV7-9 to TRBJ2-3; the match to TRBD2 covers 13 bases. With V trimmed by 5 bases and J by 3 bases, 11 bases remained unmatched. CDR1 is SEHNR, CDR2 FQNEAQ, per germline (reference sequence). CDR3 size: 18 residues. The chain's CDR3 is CASSQRRLAGGVTDTQYF. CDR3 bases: TGTGCCAGCAGCCAGCGAAGACTAGCGGGAGGAGTAACAGATACGCAGTATTTT.

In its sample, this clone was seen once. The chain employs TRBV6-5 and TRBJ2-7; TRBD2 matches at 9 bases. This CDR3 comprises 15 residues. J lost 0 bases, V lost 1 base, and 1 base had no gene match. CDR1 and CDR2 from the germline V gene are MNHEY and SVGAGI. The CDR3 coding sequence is TGTGCCAGCAGTTACTGGCGGGAGGGCTCCTACGAGCAGTACTTC. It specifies CASSYWREGSYEQYF.

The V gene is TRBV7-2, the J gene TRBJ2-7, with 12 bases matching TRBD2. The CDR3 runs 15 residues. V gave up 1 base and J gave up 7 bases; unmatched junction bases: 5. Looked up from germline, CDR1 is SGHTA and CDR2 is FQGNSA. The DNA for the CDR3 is TGTGCCAGCAGCTTAGGTGGGACTAGCGGGCTTGAGCAGTACTTC. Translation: CASSLGGTSGLEQYF.

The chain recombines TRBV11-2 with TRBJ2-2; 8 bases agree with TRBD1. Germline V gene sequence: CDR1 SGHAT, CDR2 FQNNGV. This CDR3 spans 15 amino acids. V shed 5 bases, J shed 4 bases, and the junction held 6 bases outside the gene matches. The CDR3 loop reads CASSQAGGGTGELFF. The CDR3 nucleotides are TGTGCCAGCAGCCAGGCAGGGGGCGGCACCGGGGAGCTGTTTTTT.

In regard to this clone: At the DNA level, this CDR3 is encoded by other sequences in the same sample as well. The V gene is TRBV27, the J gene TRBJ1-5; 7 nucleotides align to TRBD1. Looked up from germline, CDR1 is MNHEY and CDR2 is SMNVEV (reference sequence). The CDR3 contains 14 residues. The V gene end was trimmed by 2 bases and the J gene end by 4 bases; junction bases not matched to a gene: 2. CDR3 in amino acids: CASSLAGGNQPQHF. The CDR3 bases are TGTGCCAGCAGTTTAGCAGGGGGTAATCAGCCCCAGCATTTT.

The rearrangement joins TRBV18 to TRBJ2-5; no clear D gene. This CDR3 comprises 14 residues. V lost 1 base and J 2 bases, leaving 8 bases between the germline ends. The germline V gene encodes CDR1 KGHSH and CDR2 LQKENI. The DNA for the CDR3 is TGTGCCAGCTCACCACGAGCGCTACAAGAGACCCAGTACTTC. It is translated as CASSPRALQETQYF.

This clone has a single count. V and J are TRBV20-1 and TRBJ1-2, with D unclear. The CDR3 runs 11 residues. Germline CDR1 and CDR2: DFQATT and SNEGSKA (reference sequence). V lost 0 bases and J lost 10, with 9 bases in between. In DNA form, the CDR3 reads TGCAGTGCTAGAGACGGATGGACCTACACCTTC. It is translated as CSARDGWTYTF.

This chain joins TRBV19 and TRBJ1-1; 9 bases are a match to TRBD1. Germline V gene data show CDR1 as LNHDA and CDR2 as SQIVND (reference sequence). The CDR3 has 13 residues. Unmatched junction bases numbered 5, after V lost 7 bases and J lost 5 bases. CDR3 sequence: CASTQGARTEAFF. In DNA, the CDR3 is TGTGCCAGTACACAGGGGGCGCGTACTGAAGCTTTCTTT.

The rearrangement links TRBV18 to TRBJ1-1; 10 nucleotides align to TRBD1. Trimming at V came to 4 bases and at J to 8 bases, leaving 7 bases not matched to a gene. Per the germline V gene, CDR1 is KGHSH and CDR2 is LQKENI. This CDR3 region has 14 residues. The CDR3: CASSQTGGEIEAFF. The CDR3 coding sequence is TGTGCCAGCTCACAGACAGGGGGCGAAATCGAAGCTTTCTTT.

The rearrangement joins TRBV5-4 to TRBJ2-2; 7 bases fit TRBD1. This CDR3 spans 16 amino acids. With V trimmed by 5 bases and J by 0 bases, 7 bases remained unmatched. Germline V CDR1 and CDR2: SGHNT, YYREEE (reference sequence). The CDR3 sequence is CASSRPGQPNTGELFF. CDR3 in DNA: TGTGCCAGCAGTCGCCCGGGACAGCCGAACACCGGGGAGCTGTTTTTT.

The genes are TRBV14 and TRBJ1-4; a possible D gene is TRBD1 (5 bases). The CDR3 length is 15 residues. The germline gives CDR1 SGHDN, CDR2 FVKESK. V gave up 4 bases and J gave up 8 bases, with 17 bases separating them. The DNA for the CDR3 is TGTGCCAGCAGCCGGAGGGGAGGGATCGAGGAAAAACTGTTTTTT. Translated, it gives CASSRRGGIEEKLFF.

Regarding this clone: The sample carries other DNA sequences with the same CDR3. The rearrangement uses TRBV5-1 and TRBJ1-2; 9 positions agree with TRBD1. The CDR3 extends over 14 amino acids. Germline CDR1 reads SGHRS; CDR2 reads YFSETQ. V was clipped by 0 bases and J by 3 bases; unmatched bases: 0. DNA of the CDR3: TGCGCCAGCAGCTTGGGGACAGGGGACTATGGCTACACCTTC. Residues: CASSLGTGDYGYTF.

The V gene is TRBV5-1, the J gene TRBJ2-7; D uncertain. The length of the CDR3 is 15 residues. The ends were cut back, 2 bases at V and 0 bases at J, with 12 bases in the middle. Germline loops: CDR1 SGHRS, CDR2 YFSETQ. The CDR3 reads CASSLTPETSYEQYF. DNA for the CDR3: TGCGCCAGCAGCTTAACGCCTGAGACCTCCTACGAGCAGTACTTC.

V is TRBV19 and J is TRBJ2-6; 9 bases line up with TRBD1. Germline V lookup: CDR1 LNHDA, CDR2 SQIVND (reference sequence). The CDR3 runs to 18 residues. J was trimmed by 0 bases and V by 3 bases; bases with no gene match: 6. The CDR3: CASSIAGTGPSGANVLTF. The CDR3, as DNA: TGTGCCAGTAGTATCGCTGGGACAGGGCCCTCTGGGGCCAACGTCCTGACTTTC.

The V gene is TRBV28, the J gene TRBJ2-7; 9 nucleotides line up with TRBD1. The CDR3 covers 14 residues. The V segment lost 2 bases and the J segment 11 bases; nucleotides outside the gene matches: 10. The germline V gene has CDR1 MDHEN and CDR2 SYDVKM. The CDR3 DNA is TGTGCCAGCAGTTTAAGTGGGACAGGGTCTATCGAGTACTTC. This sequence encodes CASSLSGTGSIEYF.

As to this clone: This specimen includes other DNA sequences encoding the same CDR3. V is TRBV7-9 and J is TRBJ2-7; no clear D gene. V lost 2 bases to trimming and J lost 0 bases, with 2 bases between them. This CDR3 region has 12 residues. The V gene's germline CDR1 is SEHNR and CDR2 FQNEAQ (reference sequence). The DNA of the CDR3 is TGTGCCAGCAGCTTATCCTCCTACGAGCAGTACTTC. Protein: CASSLSSYEQYF.

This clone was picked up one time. CDR3 sequence (DNA): TGTGCCAGCAGCTTACTCACCGGGGAGCTGTTTTTT. Translating it yields CASSLLTGELFF. The V and J genes are TRBV7-9 and TRBJ2-2; no clear D gene. Trimming stripped 2 bases from V and 4 bases from J, with 2 bases between. The CDR3 covers 12 residues. Germline V gives CDR1 SEHNR, CDR2 FQNEAQ (reference sequence).

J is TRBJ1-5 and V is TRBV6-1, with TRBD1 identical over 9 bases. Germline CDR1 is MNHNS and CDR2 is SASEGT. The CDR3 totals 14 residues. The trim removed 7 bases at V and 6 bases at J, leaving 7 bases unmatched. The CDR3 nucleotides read TGTGCCAGCAACTACAGGGGGCTAAGTCAGCCCCAGCATTTT. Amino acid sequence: CASNYRGLSQPQHF.

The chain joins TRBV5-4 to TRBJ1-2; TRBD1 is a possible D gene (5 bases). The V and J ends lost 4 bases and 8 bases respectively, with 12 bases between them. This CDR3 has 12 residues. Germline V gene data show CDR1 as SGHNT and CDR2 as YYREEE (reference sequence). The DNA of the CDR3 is TGTGCCAGCAGCAAGGACACTTGGGGCTACACCTTC. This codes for CASSKDTWGYTF.

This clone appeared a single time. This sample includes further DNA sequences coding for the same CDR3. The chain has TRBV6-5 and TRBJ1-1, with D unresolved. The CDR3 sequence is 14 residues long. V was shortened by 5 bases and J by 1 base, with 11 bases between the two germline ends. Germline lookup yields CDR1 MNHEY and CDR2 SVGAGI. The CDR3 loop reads CASSPPDTNTEAFF. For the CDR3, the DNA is TGTGCCAGCAGTCCCCCCGACACGAACACTGAAGCTTTCTTT.

CDR3 DNA sequence: TGTGCCAGCAGCTCCCGGGGCCGGAACACTGAAGCTTTCTTT. It specifies CASSSRGRNTEAFF. The chain has TRBV7-9 and TRBJ1-1; D is possibly TRBD1 (5 bases). The CDR3 consists of 14 residues. V gave up 4 bases and J gave up 1 base, with 10 bases separating them. CDR1 and CDR2 from the germline V gene are SEHNR and FQNEAQ (reference sequence).

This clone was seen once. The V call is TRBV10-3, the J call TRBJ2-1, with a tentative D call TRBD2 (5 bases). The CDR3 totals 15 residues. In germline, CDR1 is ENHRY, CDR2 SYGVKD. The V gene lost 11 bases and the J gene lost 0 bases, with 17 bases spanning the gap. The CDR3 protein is CASTPTAVSYNEQFF. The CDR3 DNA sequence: TGTGCCTCCACCCCAACAGCGGTCTCCTACAATGAGCAGTTCTTC.

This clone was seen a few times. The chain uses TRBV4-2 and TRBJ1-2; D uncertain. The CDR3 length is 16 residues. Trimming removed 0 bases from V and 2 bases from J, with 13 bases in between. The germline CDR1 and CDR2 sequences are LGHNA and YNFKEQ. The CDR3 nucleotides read TGTGCCAGCAGCCAAGACGGCGGGGAGCCGAACTATGGCTACACCTTC. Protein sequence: CASSQDGGEPNYGYTF.

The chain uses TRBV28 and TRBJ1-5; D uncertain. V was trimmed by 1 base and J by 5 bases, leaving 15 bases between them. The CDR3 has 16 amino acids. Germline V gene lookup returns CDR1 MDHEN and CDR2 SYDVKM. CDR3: CASSLLFPQPHQPQHF. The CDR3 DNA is TGTGCCAGCAGTTTATTGTTTCCTCAGCCCCATCAGCCCCAGCATTTT.

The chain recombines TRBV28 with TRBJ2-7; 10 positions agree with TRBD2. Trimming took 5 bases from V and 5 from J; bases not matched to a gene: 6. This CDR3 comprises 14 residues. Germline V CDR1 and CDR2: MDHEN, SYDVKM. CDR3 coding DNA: TGTGCCAGCAGTCTTAGCGGGAGGTCAGACGAGCAGTACTTC. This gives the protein CASSLSGRSDEQYF.

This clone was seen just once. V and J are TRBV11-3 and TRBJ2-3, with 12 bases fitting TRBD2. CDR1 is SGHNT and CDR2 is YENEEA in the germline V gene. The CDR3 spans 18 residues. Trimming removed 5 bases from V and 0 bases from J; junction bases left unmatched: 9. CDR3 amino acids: CASSDGTSGSPSTDTQYF. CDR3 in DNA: TGTGCCAGCAGCGATGGGACTAGCGGGTCTCCTAGCACAGATACGCAGTATTTT.

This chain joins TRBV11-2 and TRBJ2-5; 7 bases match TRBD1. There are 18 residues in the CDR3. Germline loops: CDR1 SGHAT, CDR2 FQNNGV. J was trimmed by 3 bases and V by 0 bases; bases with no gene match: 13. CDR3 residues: CASSLDQRGPESKETQYF. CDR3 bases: TGTGCCAGCAGCTTAGATCAAAGGGGGCCAGAGTCCAAAGAGACCCAGTACTTC.